This TCR beta chain stems from a study of metastatic and nonmetastatic thyroid tumors. Per the authors' pipeline: CDR3 differences across clinicopathological groups were used to build a distant-metastasis classifier for papillary thyroid cancer. With MiXCR, TCRdb reprocessed the PCR reads. None of the V and J calls come from the authors' own analysis; TCRdb made them. This table holds roughly 23,000 clones, under 30% found once. Per the germline V gene, CDR1 is SGHRS and CDR2 is YFSETQ. This CDR3 spans 16 amino acids. Each patient went into thyroid surgery without having received any treatment. This clone was seen a single time. The conserved phenylalanine or tryptophan normally closing the CDR3 is absent here, so this likely arose from a read error.

The sample taken for sequencing was blood. The rearrangement uses TRBV5-1 and TRBJ2-1; 9 nucleotides line up with TRBD1. This TCR came from a male donor with papillary thyroid cancer or a benign thyroid nodule (not recorded which). Some clones in this sample may be carry-over from other donors' samples. In DNA form, the CDR3 reads TGTGCCAGCAGCTTGGAACAGGGGGCGAGATCGAATGAGCAGTTCTTA. Its protein is CASSLEQGARSNEQFL.